This is a list of T cell receptor beta chains from one sample in a study of CD8+ T cells in alopecia areata. Measured with immunoSEQ multiplex PCR; TCRdb has only the in-frame clones, and not every one. Found here are roughly 190,000 clones, around 60% of them singletons; the top ten hold about 3%. This specimen was CD4+ T cells sorted from blood, taken at week 4, from a patient treated with tofacitinib. These TCRs come from a human donor with alopecia areata. Both conserved end residues are part of each CDR3. Each record gives: clone size, J gene, V gene, D gene, CDR3 protein, CDR3 DNA. D genes are given only for firm matches. Rows give clone size only sometimes, using once, few, many, or a class for an expanded clone.

once | TRBJ1-4 | TRBV30 | . | CAGDLNEKLFF | TGTGCGGGGGACCTTAATGAAAAACTGTTTTTT
. | TRBJ1-1 | TRBV27 | . | CASSPGGGTEAFF | TGTGCCAGCAGTCCCGGGGGGGGCACTGAAGCTTTCTTT
. | TRBJ2-3 | TRBV29-1 | TRBD1 | CSAWDRGVNLDTQYF | TGCAGCGCCTGGGACAGGGGTGTGAATTTAGATACGCAGTATTTT
once | TRBJ1-1 | TRBV29-1 | . | CSVGQVNTEAFF | TGCAGCGTTGGACAGGTAAACACTGAAGCTTTCTTT
. | TRBJ2-1 | TRBV15 | TRBD2 | CATSRGLAGRNEQFF | TGTGCCACCAGCAGGGGACTAGCGGGGAGGAATGAGCAGTTCTTC
. | TRBJ1-1 | TRBV15 | TRBD1 | CATSAGGIGNTEAFF | TGTGCCACCAGCGCAGGGGGGATTGGGAACACTGAAGCTTTCTTT
. | TRBJ2-2 | TRBV7-9 | . | CASPPWGRVNTGELFF | TGTGCCAGCCCACCCTGGGGGAGAGTGAACACCGGGGAGCTGTTTTTT
. | TRBJ2-5 | TRBV14 | . | CASSQENSWETQYF | TGTGCCAGCAGCCAAGAAAATAGTTGGGAGACCCAGTACTTC
. | TRBJ2-3 | TRBV5-1 | . | CASSLQRGTDTDTQYF | TGCGCCAGCAGCTTACAACGGGGAACAGACACAGATACGCAGTATTTT
. | TRBJ1-5 | TRBV7-2 | . | CASSSQGRDQPQHF | TGTGCCAGCAGCTCCCAGGGGAGGGATCAGCCCCAGCATTTT
. | TRBJ2-1 | TRBV30 | . | CAWSGISGSSSYNEQFF | TGTGCCTGGAGTGGAATATCAGGGTCTAGCTCCTACAATGAGCAGTTCTTC
. | TRBJ2-2 | TRBV4-1 | . | CASSQFNTGELFF | TGCGCCAGCAGCCAATTCAACACCGGGGAGCTGTTTTTT
. | TRBJ2-5 | TRBV18 | . | CASSPITVQETQYF | TGTGCCAGCTCACCTATTACGGTACAAGAGACCCAGTACTTC
. | TRBJ2-5 | TRBV25-1 | . | CASSWPGKEETQYF | TGTGCCAGCAGTTGGCCAGGAAAGGAAGAGACCCAGTACTTC
. | TRBJ2-1 | TRBV4-2 | . | CASSQAGGGGLSFSYNEQFF | TGTGCCAGCAGCCAAGCTGGTGGAGGGGGTCTCTCCTTCTCCTACAATGAGCAGTTCTTC
once | TRBJ2-3 | TRBV6-5 | . | CASSYRDTDTQYF | TGTGCCAGCAGTTACCGGGACACAGATACGCAGTATTTT
. | TRBJ2-5 | TRBV5-1 | . | CASSWEGARETQYF | TGCGCCAGCAGCTGGGAGGGGGCTCGCGAGACCCAGTACTTC
. | TRBJ2-1 | TRBV23-1 | . | CASSQSCLYNEQFF | TGCGCCAGCAGTCAATCGTGCCTCTACAATGAGCAGTTCTTC
. | TRBJ2-5 | TRBV30 | TRBD1 | CAWSSVQGTQETQYF | TGTGCCTGGAGTTCGGTACAGGGGACCCAAGAGACCCAGTACTTC
. | TRBJ1-6 | TRBV27 | . | CASSGGGFYNSPLHF | TGTGCCAGCAGTGGGGGTGGGTTTTATAATTCACCCCTCCACTTT
. | TRBJ2-5 | TRBV5-6 | TRBD1 | CASNSGTGSLETQYF | TGTGCCAGCAACTCCGGGACAGGGAGTTTGGAGACCCAGTACTTC
. | TRBJ2-3 | TRBV5-4 | TRBD2 | CASSLPGLVGPDTQYF | TGTGCCAGCAGCTTGCCGGGACTAGTAGGGCCAGATACGCAGTATTTT
. | TRBJ2-4 | TRBV30 | . | CAWSVQWAGQGKNIQYF | TGTGCCTGGAGTGTACAATGGGCGGGGCAGGGGAAAAACATTCAGTACTTC
. | TRBJ2-3 | TRBV30 | . | CAWRGLTDTQYF | TGTGCCTGGCGGGGTCTCACAGATACGCAGTATTTT
. | TRBJ1-2 | TRBV1 | . | CTSSQREGGYTF | TGCACCAGCAGCCAACGAGAGGGAGGCTACACCTTC
. | TRBJ2-6 | TRBV7-2 | . | CASSFLTSGANVLTF | TGTGCCAGCAGCTTTTTAACCTCTGGGGCCAACGTCCTGACTTTC
once | TRBJ1-1 | TRBV30 | . | CAWFRAAAGDTEAFF | TGTGCCTGGTTTAGGGCGGCCGCGGGGGACACTGAAGCTTTCTTT
. | TRBJ1-6 | TRBV6-5 | . | CASSLTGNSPLHF | TGTGCCAGCAGCCTCACAGGGAATTCACCCCTCCACTTT
. | TRBJ2-2 | TRBV5-1 | . | CASSSGLANTGELFF | TGCGCCAGCAGCTCGGGACTGGCAAACACCGGGGAGCTGTTTTTT
. | TRBJ2-1 | TRBV27 | TRBD1 | CASTGGIGLNEQFF | TGTGCCAGTACAGGGGGAATCGGACTCAATGAGCAGTTCTTC
few | TRBJ1-2 | TRBV6-6 | . | CASSYQRRSNYGYTF | TGTGCCAGCAGTTACCAGCGGAGGTCTAACTATGGCTACACCTTC
few | TRBJ2-3 | TRBV29-1 | TRBD2 | CSVERGTSTDTQYF | TGCAGCGTTGAGCGGGGGACTAGCACAGATACGCAGTATTTT
. | TRBJ1-1 | TRBV9 | . | CASSVGQGSTEAFF | TGTGCCAGCAGCGTAGGGCAGGGAAGCACTGAAGCTTTCTTT
. | TRBJ1-2 | TRBV13 | . | CASSRIGDSYTF | TGTGCCAGCAGCCGTATCGGCGATAGCTACACCTTC
. | TRBJ1-2 | TRBV5-1 | . | CASSLVPGQELLGYTF | TGCGCCAGCAGCTTGGTACCGGGACAAGAACTACTCGGCTACACCTTC
. | TRBJ2-6 | TRBV28 | TRBD2 | CASSLSYLTSGGISGANVLTF | TGTGCCAGCAGTTTATCCTATCTGACTAGCGGGGGGATCTCTGGGGCCAACGTCCTGACTTTC
. | TRBJ1-2 | TRBV30 | TRBD1 | CAWTRGTQGAVSEWRYTF | TGTGCCTGGACCCGGGGGACACAGGGGGCGGTATCGGAGTGGAGGTACACCTTC
. | TRBJ2-7 | TRBV9 | TRBD1 | CASSVGPAGTGYEQYF | TGTGCCAGCAGCGTAGGACCCGCCGGGACAGGGTACGAGCAGTACTTC
. | TRBJ1-4 | TRBV30 | . | CAWSVGATEKLFF | TGTGCCTGGAGTGTTGGGGCAACAGAAAAACTGTTTTTT
. | TRBJ2-1 | TRBV28 | . | CASSPAPGGRGENEQFF | TGTGCCAGCAGTCCGGCCCCCGGGGGGCGTGGGGAGAATGAGCAGTTCTTC
. | TRBJ1-5 | TRBV4-3 | TRBD1 | CASSQGTGYPQPQHF | TGCGCCAGCAGCCAAGGGACAGGGTATCCCCAGCCCCAGCATTTT
. | TRBJ2-7 | TRBV29-1 | . | CSVEVGISGEQYF | TGCAGCGTTGAGGTCGGAATCTCCGGCGAGCAGTACTTC
. | TRBJ1-1 | TRBV30 | . | CAGRDTEAFF | TGTGCTGGAAGGGACACTGAAGCTTTCTTT
. | TRBJ2-3 | TRBV6-6 | . | CASCGVGRSTDTQYF | TGTGCCAGCTGCGGGGTTGGGCGGAGCACAGATACGCAGTATTTT
. | TRBJ2-2 | TRBV4-1 | . | CASSARGNTGELFF | TGCGCCAGCAGTGCGCGGGGGAACACCGGGGAGCTGTTTTTT
few | TRBJ1-6 | TRBV4-3 | . | CASSQEQSSSYNSPLHF | TGCGCCAGCAGCCAAGAACAGTCCAGCTCCTATAATTCACCCCTCCACTTT
. | TRBJ1-5 | TRBV7-2 | . | CASSSQFQPQHF | TGTGCCAGCAGCTCCCAATTCCAGCCCCAGCATTTT
. | TRBJ1-1 | TRBV5-1 | . | CASRKDIWNTEAFF | TGCGCCAGCAGAAAGGACATATGGAACACTGAAGCTTTCTTT
. | TRBJ1-1 | TRBV29-1 | TRBD1 | CSVVGRQGEGEAFF | TGCAGCGTCGTCGGCCGACAGGGGGAGGGTGAAGCTTTCTTT
many | TRBJ1-5 | TRBV28 | . | CASRPQGGHQPQHF | TGTGCCAGCAGACCACAGGGAGGGCATCAGCCCCAGCATTTT
. | TRBJ2-2 | TRBV29-1 | TRBD1 | CSVEEDRYTGELFF | TGCAGCGTTGAGGAGGACAGGTACACCGGGGAGCTGTTTTTT